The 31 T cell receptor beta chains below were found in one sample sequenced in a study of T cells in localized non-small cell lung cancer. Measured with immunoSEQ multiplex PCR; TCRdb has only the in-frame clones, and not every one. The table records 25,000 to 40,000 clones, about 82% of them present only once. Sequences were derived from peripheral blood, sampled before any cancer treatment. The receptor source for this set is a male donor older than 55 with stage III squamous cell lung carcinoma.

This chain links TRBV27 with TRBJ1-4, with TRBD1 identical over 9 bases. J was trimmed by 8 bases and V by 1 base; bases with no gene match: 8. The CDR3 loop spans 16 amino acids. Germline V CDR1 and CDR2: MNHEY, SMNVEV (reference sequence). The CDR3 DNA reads TGTGCCAGCAGTTTATGGGGGACAGGGACCTTCGAAAAACTGTTTTTT. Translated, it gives CASSLWGTGTFEKLFF. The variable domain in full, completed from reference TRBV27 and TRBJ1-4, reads EAQVTQNPRYLITVTGKKLTVTCSQNMNHEYMSWYRQDPGLGLRQIYYSMNVEVTDKGDVPEGYKVSRKEKRNFPLILESPSPNQTSLYFCASSLWGTGTFEKLFFGSGTQLSVL.

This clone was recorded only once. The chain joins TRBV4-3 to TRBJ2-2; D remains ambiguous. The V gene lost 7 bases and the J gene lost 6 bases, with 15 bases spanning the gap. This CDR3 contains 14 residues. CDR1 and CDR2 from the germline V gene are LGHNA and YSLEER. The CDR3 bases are TGCGCCAGCACTACCGGCGTGGGCGCCGGGGAGCTGTTTTTT. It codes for CASTTGVGAGELFF.

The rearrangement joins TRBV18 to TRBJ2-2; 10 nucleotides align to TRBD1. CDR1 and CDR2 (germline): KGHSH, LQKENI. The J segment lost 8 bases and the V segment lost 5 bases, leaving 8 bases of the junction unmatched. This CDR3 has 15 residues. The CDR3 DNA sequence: TGTGCCAGCTCATCCGGACAGGGGGAGTTGGGGGAGCTGTTTTTT. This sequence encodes CASSSGQGELGELFF.

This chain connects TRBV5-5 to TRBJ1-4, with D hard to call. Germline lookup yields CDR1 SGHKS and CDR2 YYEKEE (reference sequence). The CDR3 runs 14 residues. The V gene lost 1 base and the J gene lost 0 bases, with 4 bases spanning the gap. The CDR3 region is CASSLSPTNEKLFF. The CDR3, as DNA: TGTGCCAGCAGCTTGTCCCCAACTAATGAAAAACTGTTTTTT.

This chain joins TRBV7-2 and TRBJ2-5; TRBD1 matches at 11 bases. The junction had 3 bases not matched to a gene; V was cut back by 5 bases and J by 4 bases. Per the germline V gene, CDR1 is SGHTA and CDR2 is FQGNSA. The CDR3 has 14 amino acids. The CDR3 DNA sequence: TGTGCCAGCAGCCCAGGGACAGGGGGAGAGACCCAGTACTTC. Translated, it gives CASSPGTGGETQYF.

CDR3 region: CASSQDRGTGDSPLHF. In nucleotides, the CDR3 is TGCGCCAGCAGCCAAGATCGGGGGACAGGGGATTCACCCCTCCACTTT. The chain combines TRBV4-1 with TRBJ1-6; 10 bases agree with TRBD1. J gave up 8 bases and V 0 bases, and 4 bases lay outside the gene matches. The CDR3 totals 16 residues. Germline CDR1 MGHRA, CDR2 YSYEKL.

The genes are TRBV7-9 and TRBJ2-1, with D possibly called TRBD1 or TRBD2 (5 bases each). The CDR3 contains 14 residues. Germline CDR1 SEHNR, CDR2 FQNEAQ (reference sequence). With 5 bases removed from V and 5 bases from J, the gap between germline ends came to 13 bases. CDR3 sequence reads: CASSPSGAHNEQFF. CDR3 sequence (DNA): TGTGCCAGCAGCCCCTCCGGGGCCCACAATGAGCAGTTCTTC.

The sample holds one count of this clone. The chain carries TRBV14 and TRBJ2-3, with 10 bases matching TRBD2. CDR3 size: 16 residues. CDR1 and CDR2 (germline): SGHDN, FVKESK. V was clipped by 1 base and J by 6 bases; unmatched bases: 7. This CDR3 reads CASSQASGSLVDTQYF. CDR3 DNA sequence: TGTGCCAGCAGCCAAGCTAGCGGGAGCTTAGTGGATACGCAGTATTTT.

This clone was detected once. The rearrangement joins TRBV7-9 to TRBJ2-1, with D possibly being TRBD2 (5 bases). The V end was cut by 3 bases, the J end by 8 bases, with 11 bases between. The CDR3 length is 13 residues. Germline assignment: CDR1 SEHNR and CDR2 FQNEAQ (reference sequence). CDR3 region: CASSFLLVHEQFF. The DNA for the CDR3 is TGTGCCAGCAGCTTTTTACTAGTCCATGAGCAGTTCTTC.

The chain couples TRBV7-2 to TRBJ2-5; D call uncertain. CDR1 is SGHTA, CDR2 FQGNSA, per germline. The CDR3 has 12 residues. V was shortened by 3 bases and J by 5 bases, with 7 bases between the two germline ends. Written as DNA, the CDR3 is TGTGCCAGCAGCTTGCATGATGAGACCCAGTACTTC. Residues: CASSLHDETQYF.

In nucleotides, the CDR3 is TGTGCCAGCAGCACGGGGGGAGGGGGCGGTTACGAGCAGTACTTC. This translates into CASSTGGGGGYEQYF. This sequence joins TRBV6-6 and TRBJ2-7, with D perhaps TRBD1 or TRBD2 (7 bases each). CDR1 is MNHNY and CDR2 is SVGAGI in the germline V gene (reference sequence). This CDR3 comprises 15 residues. Trimming shortened V by 6 bases and J by 4 bases, and 19 bases separated the two germline ends.

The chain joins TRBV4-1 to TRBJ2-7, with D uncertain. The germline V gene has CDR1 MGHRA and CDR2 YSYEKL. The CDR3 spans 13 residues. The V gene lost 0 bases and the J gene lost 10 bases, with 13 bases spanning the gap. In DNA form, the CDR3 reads TGCGCCAGCAGCCAAGAAAGAGCCGGCGTTCAGTACTTC. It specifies CASSQERAGVQYF.

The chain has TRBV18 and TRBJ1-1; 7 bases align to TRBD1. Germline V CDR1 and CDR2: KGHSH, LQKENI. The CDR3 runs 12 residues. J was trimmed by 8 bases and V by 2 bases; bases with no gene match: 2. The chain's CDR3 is CASSPEDREAFF. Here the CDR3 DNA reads TGTGCCAGCTCACCAGAGGACAGGGAAGCTTTCTTT.

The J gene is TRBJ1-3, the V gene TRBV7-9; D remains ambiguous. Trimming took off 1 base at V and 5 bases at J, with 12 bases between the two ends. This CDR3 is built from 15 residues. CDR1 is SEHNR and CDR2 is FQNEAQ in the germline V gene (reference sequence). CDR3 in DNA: TGTGCCAGCAGCTTAGGATCTCGGGAGAGAAACACCATATATTTT. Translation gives CASSLGSRERNTIYF.

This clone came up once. The CDR3 spells CASSFPLAGNTGELFF. As DNA, the CDR3 is TGTGCCAGCAGTTTTCCCCTAGCGGGGAACACCGGGGAGCTGTTTTTT. The chain combines TRBV6-6 with TRBJ2-2; 8 bases align to TRBD2. Germline CDR1 reads MNHNY; CDR2 reads SVGAGI (reference sequence). V shed 4 bases, J shed 1 base, and the junction held 5 bases outside the gene matches. This CDR3 comprises 16 residues.

CDR3 sequence reads: CASRLPLANYGYTF. DNA for the CDR3: TGTGCCAGCAGGTTACCATTAGCTAACTATGGCTACACCTTC. The V gene is TRBV28, the J gene TRBJ1-2; D not resolved. The germline V and J ends were trimmed by 6 bases and 0 bases, with 11 bases remaining between them. The CDR3 has 14 amino acids. The V gene's germline CDR1 is MDHEN and CDR2 SYDVKM.

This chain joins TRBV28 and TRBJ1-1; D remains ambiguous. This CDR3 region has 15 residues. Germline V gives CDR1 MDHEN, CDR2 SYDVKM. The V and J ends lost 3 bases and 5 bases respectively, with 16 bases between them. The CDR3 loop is CASSLLAAERTEAFF. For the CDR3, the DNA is TGTGCCAGCAGTTTGTTAGCGGCGGAGAGGACTGAAGCTTTCTTT. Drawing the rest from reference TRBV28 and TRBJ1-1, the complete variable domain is DVKVTQSSRYLVKRTGEKVFLECVQDMDHENMFWYRQDPGLGLRLIYFSYDVKMKEKGDIPEGYSVSREKKERFSLILESASTNQTSMYLCASSLLAAERTEAFFGQGTRLTVV.

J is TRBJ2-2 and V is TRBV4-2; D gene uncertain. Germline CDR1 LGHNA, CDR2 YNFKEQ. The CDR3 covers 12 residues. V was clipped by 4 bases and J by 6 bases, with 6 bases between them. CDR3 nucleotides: TGTGCCAGCAGCCCTTCAGCCGGGGAGCTGTTTTTT. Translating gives CASSPSAGELFF.

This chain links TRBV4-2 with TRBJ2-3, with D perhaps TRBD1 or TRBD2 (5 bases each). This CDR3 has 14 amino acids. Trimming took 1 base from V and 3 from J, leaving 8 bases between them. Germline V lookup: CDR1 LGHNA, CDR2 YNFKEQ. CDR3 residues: CASSQGEGTDTQYF. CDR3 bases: TGTGCCAGCAGCCAAGGTGAGGGGACAGATACGCAGTATTTT.

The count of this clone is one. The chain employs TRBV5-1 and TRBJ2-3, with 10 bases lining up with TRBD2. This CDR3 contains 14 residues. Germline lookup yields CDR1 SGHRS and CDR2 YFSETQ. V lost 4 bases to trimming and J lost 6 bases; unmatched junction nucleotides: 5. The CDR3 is CASSAGTSADTQYF. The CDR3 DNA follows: TGCGCCAGCAGCGCGGGGACTAGCGCCGATACGCAGTATTTT.

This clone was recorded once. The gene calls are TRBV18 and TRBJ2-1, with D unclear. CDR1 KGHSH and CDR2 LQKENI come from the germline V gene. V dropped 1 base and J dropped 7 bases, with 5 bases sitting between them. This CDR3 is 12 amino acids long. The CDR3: CASSPLSNEQFF. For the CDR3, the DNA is TGTGCCAGCTCACCACTTTCGAATGAGCAGTTCTTC.

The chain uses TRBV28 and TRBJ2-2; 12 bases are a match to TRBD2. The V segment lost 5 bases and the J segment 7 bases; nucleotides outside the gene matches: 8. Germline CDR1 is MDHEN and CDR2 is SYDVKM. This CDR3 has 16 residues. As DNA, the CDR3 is TGTGCCAGCAGTCCCCTAGCGGGGGGGACGATCGGGGAGCTGTTTTTT. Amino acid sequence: CASSPLAGGTIGELFF.

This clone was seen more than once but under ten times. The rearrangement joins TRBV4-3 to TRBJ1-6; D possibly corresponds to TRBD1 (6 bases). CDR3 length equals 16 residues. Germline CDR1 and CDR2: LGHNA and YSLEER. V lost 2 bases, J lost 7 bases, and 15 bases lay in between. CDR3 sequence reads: CASSQSRQAMNSPLHF. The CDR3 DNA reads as TGCGCCAGCAGCCAAAGTCGACAGGCGATGAATTCACCCCTCCACTTT.

The DNA of the CDR3 is TGTGCCAGCAGCTTAAAGCGGCTCAATGAGCAGTTCTTC. Its protein product is CASSLKRLNEQFF. The chain carries TRBV7-2 and TRBJ2-1; D might be TRBD2 (5 bases). The CDR3 is 13 residues long. V lost 2 bases to trimming and J lost 6 bases, with 8 bases between them. CDR1 and CDR2 from the germline V gene are SGHTA and FQGNSA.

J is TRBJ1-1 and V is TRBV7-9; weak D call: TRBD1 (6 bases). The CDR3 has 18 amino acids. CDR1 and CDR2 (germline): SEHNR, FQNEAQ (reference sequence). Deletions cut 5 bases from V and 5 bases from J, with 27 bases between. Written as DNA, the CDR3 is TGTGCCAGCAGCACCCTCCGGGGACAAGCCCCTGGGGGGACTGAAGCTTTCTTT. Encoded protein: CASSTLRGQAPGGTEAFF.

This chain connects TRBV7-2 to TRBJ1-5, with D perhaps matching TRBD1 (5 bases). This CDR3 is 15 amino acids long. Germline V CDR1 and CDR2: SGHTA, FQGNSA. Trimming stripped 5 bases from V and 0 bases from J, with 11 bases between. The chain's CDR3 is CASSPTDYSNQPQHF. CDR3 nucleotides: TGTGCCAGCAGCCCGACAGATTATAGCAATCAGCCCCAGCATTTT.

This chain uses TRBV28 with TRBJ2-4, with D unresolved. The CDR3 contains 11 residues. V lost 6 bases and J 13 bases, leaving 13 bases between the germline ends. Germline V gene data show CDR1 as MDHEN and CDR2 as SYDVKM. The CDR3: CASRLRGPQYF. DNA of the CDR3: TGTGCCAGCAGACTCCGCGGACCACAGTACTTC.

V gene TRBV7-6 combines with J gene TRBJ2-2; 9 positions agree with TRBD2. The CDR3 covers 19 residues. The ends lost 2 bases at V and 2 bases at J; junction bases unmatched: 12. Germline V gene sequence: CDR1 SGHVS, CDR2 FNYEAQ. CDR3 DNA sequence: TGTGCCAGCAGCTTACTAGCGGGGAACAGGGGACGAAACACCGGGGAGCTGTTTTTT. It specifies CASSLLAGNRGRNTGELFF.

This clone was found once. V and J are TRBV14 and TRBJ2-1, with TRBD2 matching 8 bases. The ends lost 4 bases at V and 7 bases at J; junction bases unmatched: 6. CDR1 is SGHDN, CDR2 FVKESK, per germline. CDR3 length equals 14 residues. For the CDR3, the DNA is TGTGCCAGCAGCCCGAGCGGGAGTAGGAATGAGCAGTTCTTC. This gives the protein CASSPSGSRNEQFF.

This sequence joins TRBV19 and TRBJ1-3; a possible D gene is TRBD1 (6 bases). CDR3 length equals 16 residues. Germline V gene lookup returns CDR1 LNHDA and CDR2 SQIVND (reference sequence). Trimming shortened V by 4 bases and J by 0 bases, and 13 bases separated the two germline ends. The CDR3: CASSKRQGNSGNTIYF. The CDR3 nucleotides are TGTGCCAGTAGTAAGCGGCAGGGGAACTCTGGAAACACCATATATTTT.

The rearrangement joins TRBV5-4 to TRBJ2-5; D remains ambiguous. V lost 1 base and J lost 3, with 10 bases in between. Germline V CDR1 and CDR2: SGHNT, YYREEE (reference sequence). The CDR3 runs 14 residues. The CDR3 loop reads CASSLSTAKETQYF. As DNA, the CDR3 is TGTGCCAGCAGCTTGTCCACAGCCAAAGAGACCCAGTACTTC. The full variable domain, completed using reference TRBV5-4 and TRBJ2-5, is ETGVTQSPTHLIKTRGQQVTLRCSSQSGHNTVSWYQQALGQGPQFIFQYYREEENGRGNFPPRFSGLQFPNYSSELNVNALELDDSALYLCASSLSTAKETQYFGPGTRLLVL.